This T cell receptor (beta chain) stems from a study of chemoradiotherapy in HPV16-positive cancers. As for the study in general: A couple of HPV16-positive patients' cells yielded candidate HPV-specific clones and common motifs. Points from the study as a whole: Non-HPV-specific T cells did not expand in tumors during treatment, whereas candidate HPV-specific clones and E7-related motifs did.

Germline loops: CDR1 SGDLS, CDR2 YYNGEE. V lost 4 bases and J lost 0; bases outside the gene matches: 10. This CDR3 has 16 amino acids. Method: immunoSEQ multiplex PCR; TCRdb's copy keeps in-frame clones and lacks some. The table lists roughly 820 clones, about 90% of them singletons. Notes on this clone: Antigen unknown.

The clonotype was recovered from a human donor with HPV-associated anogenital cancer. The sample consisted of tumor tissue, taken from a patient who underwent chemoradiotherapy. The V and J genes are TRBV9 and TRBJ2-7; 7 nucleotides match TRBD2. Written as DNA, the CDR3 is TGTGCCAGCAGCCTCCAGGGAGGGGAGAGCTCCTACGAGCAGTACGTC. Translation gives CASSLQGGESSYEQYV.